Each of the 20 T cell receptor beta chains below was sequenced from the same sample in a study of radiotherapy plus CTLA-4 blockade in lung cancer. This table comes from immunoSEQ multiplex PCR, and its TCRdb copy is limited to in-frame clones, with some not included. This sample has more than 60,000 clones, with less than 85% found just once. The sequences come from peripheral blood, collected from a patient treated with radiotherapy plus ipilimumab. These receptors were obtained from a human donor with non-small cell lung cancer who had a complete response to radiotherapy plus ipilimumab.

The chain combines TRBV7-2 with TRBJ1-6, with 8 bases that match TRBD1. V trimming: 5 bases; J trimming: 9 bases; junction bases outside the gene matches: 3. There are 13 residues in the CDR3. Germline V gene data show CDR1 as SGHTA and CDR2 as FQGNSA. The CDR3 region has the DNA TGTGCCAGCAGCGGACAGGGACGTTCACCCCTCCACTTT. Translation: CASSGQGRSPLHF.

This sequence joins TRBV10-3 and TRBJ2-3, with a weak D call TRBD2 (5 bases). CDR3 length: 14 residues. Germline V gene lookup returns CDR1 ENHRY and CDR2 SYGVKD. V was shortened by 4 bases and J by 0 bases, with 8 bases between the two germline ends. The CDR3 protein is CAISGWESTDTQYF. CDR3 bases: TGTGCCATCAGTGGATGGGAGAGCACAGATACGCAGTATTTT.

The V call is TRBV5-1, the J call TRBJ2-7; a weak D match, TRBD1 (5 bases). Germline loops: CDR1 SGHRS, CDR2 YFSETQ. The CDR3 contains 16 residues. The ends were cut back, 0 bases at V and 0 bases at J, with 13 bases in the middle. CDR3 in DNA: TGCGCCAGCAGCTTGGGGGCAGGGATGAGCTCCTACGAGCAGTACTTC. Its protein product is CASSLGAGMSSYEQYF. The full variable domain, completed using reference TRBV5-1 and TRBJ2-7, is KAGVTQTPRYLIKTRGQQVTLSCSPISGHRSVSWYQQTPGQGLQFLFEYFSETQRNKGNFPGRFSGRQFSNSRSEMNVSTLELGDSALYLCASSLGAGMSSYEQYFGPGTRLTVT.

This clone was picked up a small number of times. The CDR3 DNA reads as TGTGCCAGCAGCGTTTACAGGGTAGGGGAGACCCAGTACTTC. Protein product: CASSVYRVGETQYF. The genes are TRBV5-4 and TRBJ2-5; tentative D call: TRBD1 (6 bases). The CDR3 runs 14 residues. The V gene's germline CDR1 is SGHNT and CDR2 YYREEE (reference sequence). Between the trimmed V and J ends, which lost 4 bases and 5 bases, there was a span of 15 bases.

The chain carries TRBV6-1 and TRBJ1-1, with 8 bases aligning to TRBD1. V was pared by 5 bases and J by 4 bases, with 6 bases of the junction left unmatched. The CDR3 loop spans 14 amino acids. CDR1 is MNHNS, CDR2 SASEGT, per germline. CDR3 in DNA: TGTGCCAGCAGTTCGGGCAGGGGGCGCACTGAAGCTTTCTTT. Encoded protein: CASSSGRGRTEAFF.

The V call is TRBV28, the J call TRBJ2-2, with TRBD1 as a possible D gene (6 bases). The CDR3 extends over 15 amino acids. The germline gives CDR1 MDHEN, CDR2 SYDVKM. V was shortened by 6 bases and J by 5 bases, with 16 bases between the two germline ends. The DNA for the CDR3 is TGTGCCAGCAGGACGACAGGAGTTGGGACCGGGGAGCTGTTTTTT. Protein product: CASRTTGVGTGELFF.

The J gene is TRBJ2-1, the V gene TRBV13; tentative D call: TRBD1 (6 bases). The CDR3 loop spans 16 amino acids. Germline lookup yields CDR1 PRHDT and CDR2 FYEKMQ (reference sequence). V gave up 5 bases and J gave up 5 bases, with 19 bases separating them. DNA for the CDR3: TGTGCCAGCAGCCCACCGATAGGAAGGGGGAACAATGAGCAGTTCTTC. Translation gives CASSPPIGRGNNEQFF. Supplemented by reference TRBV13 and TRBJ2-1, the full variable domain reads AAGVIQSPRHLIKEKRETATLKCYPIPRHDTVYWYQQGPGQDPQFLISFYEKMQSDKGSIPDRFSAQQFSDYHSELNMSSLELGDSALYFCASSPPIGRGNNEQFFGPGTRLTVL.

The chain employs TRBV6-1 and TRBJ1-5; D is unresolved. This CDR3 comprises 15 residues. Germline values: CDR1 MNHNS, CDR2 SASEGT. V dropped 6 bases and J dropped 6 bases, with 18 bases sitting between them. CDR3 in amino acids: CASSPEGEGSQPQHF. The CDR3 DNA reads as TGTGCCAGCAGCCCCGAGGGAGAGGGCTCTCAGCCCCAGCATTTT.

The chain uses TRBV19 and TRBJ2-1, with D possibly matching TRBD2 (6 bases). V was pared by 0 bases and J by 9 bases, with 21 bases between. The germline gives CDR1 LNHDA, CDR2 SQIVND (reference sequence). CDR3 length: 17 amino acids. This chain's CDR3 is CASSIDSGGEWFGEQFF. CDR3 nucleotides: TGTGCCAGTAGTATAGATTCAGGAGGGGAATGGTTCGGTGAGCAGTTCTTC.

The chain links TRBV7-2 to TRBJ1-5, with TRBD1 matching 12 bases. The CDR3 consists of 15 residues. The J segment lost 6 bases and the V segment lost 5 bases, leaving 5 bases of the junction unmatched. From germline, CDR1 is SGHTA and CDR2 FQGNSA. The CDR3 DNA reads TGTGCCAGCAGCGTGGGACAGGGGGCTTTTCAGCCCCAGCATTTT. Protein: CASSVGQGAFQPQHF.

The chain links TRBV6-1 to TRBJ1-6; 9 nucleotides agree with TRBD1. Germline V CDR1 and CDR2: MNHNS, SASEGT. The CDR3 extends over 16 amino acids. V was pared by 4 bases and J by 5 bases, with 6 bases of the junction left unmatched. The CDR3, as DNA: TGTGCCAGCAGTGCCGGCGGGACAGGGAATAATTCACCCCTCCACTTT. Its translation: CASSAGGTGNNSPLHF.

In DNA, the CDR3 is TGTGCCAGCAGCTTAACCCAAGAGGGTGAAGCTTTCTTT. This encodes CASSLTQEGEAFF. The genes are TRBV7-9 and TRBJ1-1; D uncertain. Trimming shortened V by 2 bases and J by 7 bases, and 11 bases separated the two germline ends. Germline assignment: CDR1 SEHNR and CDR2 FQNEAQ (reference sequence). The CDR3 is made up of 13 amino acids.

V is TRBV7-9 and J is TRBJ1-1; no definite D call. The CDR3 has 13 amino acids. V was trimmed by 8 bases and J by 2 bases, leaving 12 bases between them. Germline V gene sequence: CDR1 SEHNR, CDR2 FQNEAQ (reference sequence). As DNA, the CDR3 is TGTGCCAGCCTCCCGGGAATAAACACTGAAGCTTTCTTT. Translation: CASLPGINTEAFF.

The CDR3 reads CASSTGRGQVDYGYTF. In nucleotides, the CDR3 is TGTGCCAGCAGCACCGGAAGGGGGCAGGTTGACTATGGCTACACCTTC. The chain is built from TRBV2 and TRBJ1-2; 7 positions match TRBD1. The CDR3 runs to 16 residues. V shed 6 bases and J 3 bases; nucleotides not matched to a gene: 13. Germline loops: CDR1 SNHLY, CDR2 FYNNEI.

The chain employs TRBV6-1 and TRBJ2-7; 7 bases fit TRBD1. CDR1 MNHNS and CDR2 SASEGT come from the germline V gene. CDR3 length: 13 residues. Losses at the gene ends were 6 bases for V and 2 bases for J; bases not matched to a gene: 4. This CDR3 is CASRRTGTYEQYF. The DNA for the CDR3 is TGTGCCAGCAGAAGGACAGGCACCTACGAGCAGTACTTC.

V and J are TRBV30 and TRBJ2-3; D possibly corresponds to TRBD1 (5 bases). CDR1 and CDR2 (germline): GTSNPN, SVGIG (reference sequence). Trimming took off 2 bases at V and 14 bases at J, with 14 bases between the two ends. The CDR3 runs to 11 residues. CDR3 nucleotide sequence: TGTGCCTGGAGTAAGGGGCTAGAACGGTATTTT. It translates to CAWSKGLERYF.

This chain links TRBV9 with TRBJ2-5; 7 bases match TRBD1. The CDR3 is made up of 16 amino acids. Trimming at V came to 3 bases and at J to 2 bases, leaving 10 bases not matched to a gene. Germline loops: CDR1 SGDLS, CDR2 YYNGEE. For the CDR3, the DNA is TGTGCCAGCAGCGCGAGCAGGGGGTTTGGACAAGAGACCCAGTACTTC. Its protein product is CASSASRGFGQETQYF.

The V call is TRBV6-6, the J call TRBJ2-1; D possibly corresponds to TRBD2 (7 bases). The V end was cut by 6 bases, the J end by 4 bases, with 19 bases between. Germline-derived CDR1 and CDR2 are MNHNY and SVGAGI (reference sequence). The CDR3 has 16 residues. CDR3 sequence: CASSPLGGGAYNEQFF. CDR3 coding DNA: TGTGCCAGCAGCCCCCTGGGAGGGGGGGCATACAATGAGCAGTTCTTC.

This clone has just one count. The rearrangement joins TRBV28 to TRBJ1-2, with D perhaps matching TRBD1 (5 bases). V was clipped by 8 bases and J by 4 bases, with 14 bases between them. The CDR3 sequence is 13 residues long. CDR1 MDHEN and CDR2 SYDVKM come from the germline V gene. The CDR3 sequence: CASGGDVSYGYTF. Here the CDR3 DNA reads TGTGCCAGCGGGGGGGATGTCAGCTATGGCTACACCTTC.

The DNA for the CDR3 is TGTGCCAGCAGCTTAGATGGGGGCCGCTATGGCTACACCTTC. This gives the protein CASSLDGGRYGYTF. The gene calls are TRBV7-2 and TRBJ1-2; the D gene is possibly TRBD1 (6 bases). The CDR3 is made up of 14 amino acids. Trimming stripped 1 base from V and 4 bases from J, with 10 bases between. Germline lookup yields CDR1 SGHTA and CDR2 FQGNSA.